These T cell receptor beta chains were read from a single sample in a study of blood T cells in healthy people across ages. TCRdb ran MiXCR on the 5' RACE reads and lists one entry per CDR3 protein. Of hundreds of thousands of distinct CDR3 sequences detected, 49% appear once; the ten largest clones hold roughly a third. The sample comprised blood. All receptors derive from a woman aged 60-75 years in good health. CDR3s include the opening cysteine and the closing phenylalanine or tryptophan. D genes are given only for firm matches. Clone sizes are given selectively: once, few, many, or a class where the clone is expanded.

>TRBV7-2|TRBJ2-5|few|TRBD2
TGTGCCAGCAGCTTAGGTCCTAGCGGGTTGTACTTC
CASSLGPSGLYF
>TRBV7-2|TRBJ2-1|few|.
TGTGCCAGCAGCTCCTCTAGGAATGAGCAGTTCTTC
CASSSSRNEQFF
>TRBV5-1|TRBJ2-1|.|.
TGCGCCAGCAGCTTAGATCCAGACAATGAGCAGTTCTTC
CASSLDPDNEQFF
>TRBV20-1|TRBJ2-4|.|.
TGCAGTGTACGGTTCCCACCCCGAACGGCCAAAAACATTCAGTACTTC
CSVRFPPRTAKNIQYF
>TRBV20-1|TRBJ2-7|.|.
TGCAGTGCTAGAGACACATCCCGAGGCACCTGCGAGCAGTACTTC
CSARDTSRGTCEQYF
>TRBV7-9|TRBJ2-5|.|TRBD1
TGTGCCAGCAGCTCCCCGACAGGGTCAGAGACCCAGTACTTC
CASSSPTGSETQYF
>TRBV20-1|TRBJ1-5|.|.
TGCAGTGTGGCGGCAGGGGTAAGTCAGCCCCAGCATTTT
CSVAAGVSQPQHF
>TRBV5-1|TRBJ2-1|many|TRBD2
TGCGCCAGCAGCTTGGGACTAGCGGGGGGCTCCTACAATGAGCAGTTCTTC
CASSLGLAGGSYNEQFF
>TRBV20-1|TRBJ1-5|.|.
TGCAGTGCTACCGACAGTAGCAATCGGCCCCAGCATTTT
CSATDSSNRPQHF
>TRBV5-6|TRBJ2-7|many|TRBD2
TGTGCCAGCAGCTTCGGGGGGGGAAACTCCTACAATGAGCAGTACTTC
CASSFGGGNSYNEQYF
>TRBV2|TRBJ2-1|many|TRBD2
TGTGCCAGCATTCAGCGGGAGGGGTACAATGAGCAGTTCTTC
CASIQREGYNEQFF
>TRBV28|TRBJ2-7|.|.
TGTGCCAGCACCCTCCGTGCCCCCTACGAGCAGTACTTC
CASTLRAPYEQYF
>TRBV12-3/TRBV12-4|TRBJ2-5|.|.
TGTGCCAGCAGCCATGGGTCTTTAGCGGTAAACCAAGAGACCCAGTACTTC
CASSHGSLAVNQETQYF
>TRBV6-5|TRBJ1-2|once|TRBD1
TGTGCCAGCAGTTACGCGACAGGAGGGGGCGACTATGGCTACACCTTC
CASSYATGGGDYGYTF
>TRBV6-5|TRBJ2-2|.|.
TGTGCCAGCAGTTACGTCGGGAGTATAATAGGGGAGCTGTTTTTT
CASSYVGSIIGELFF
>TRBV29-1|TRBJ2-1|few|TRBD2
TGCAGCGGGGGGGTGGGGGTTAGCGGGCCAAGCTCCTACAATGAGCAGTTCTTC
CSGGVGVSGPSSYNEQFF
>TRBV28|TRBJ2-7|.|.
TGTGCCAGCAGTTCCCTCGGACCCATTACCGAGCAGTACTTC
CASSSLGPITEQYF
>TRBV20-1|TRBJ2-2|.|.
TGCAGTGCTAGAGATTGGAGTAGTGCCACCGGGGAGCTGTTTTTT
CSARDWSSATGELFF
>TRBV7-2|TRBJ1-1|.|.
TGTGCCAGCAGCTTAGGAACGTACACTGAGACTTTCTTT
CASSLGTYTETFF
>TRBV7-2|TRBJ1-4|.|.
TGTGCCAGCAGCTTAGCCGGGGGGGCTGGTGAAAAACTGTTTTTT
CASSLAGGAGEKLFF
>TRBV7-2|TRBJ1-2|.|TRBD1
TGTGCCAGCAGCTTAGTAGGGGGCGCGGGTGGCTACACCTTC
CASSLVGGAGGYTF
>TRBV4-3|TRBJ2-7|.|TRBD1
TGCGCCAGCAGCCAGACCATCTCCGGGACAGAACCTTACGAGCAGTACTTC
CASSQTISGTEPYEQYF
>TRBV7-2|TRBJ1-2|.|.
TGTGCCAGCAGCTCGAGACAGGCAGGAGGCTATGGCTACACCTTC
CASSSRQAGGYGYTF
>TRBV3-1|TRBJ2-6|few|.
TGTGCCAGCAGCCAAGCAGTTTCCAACACAGGGGCCAACGTCCTGACTTTC
CASSQAVSNTGANVLTF